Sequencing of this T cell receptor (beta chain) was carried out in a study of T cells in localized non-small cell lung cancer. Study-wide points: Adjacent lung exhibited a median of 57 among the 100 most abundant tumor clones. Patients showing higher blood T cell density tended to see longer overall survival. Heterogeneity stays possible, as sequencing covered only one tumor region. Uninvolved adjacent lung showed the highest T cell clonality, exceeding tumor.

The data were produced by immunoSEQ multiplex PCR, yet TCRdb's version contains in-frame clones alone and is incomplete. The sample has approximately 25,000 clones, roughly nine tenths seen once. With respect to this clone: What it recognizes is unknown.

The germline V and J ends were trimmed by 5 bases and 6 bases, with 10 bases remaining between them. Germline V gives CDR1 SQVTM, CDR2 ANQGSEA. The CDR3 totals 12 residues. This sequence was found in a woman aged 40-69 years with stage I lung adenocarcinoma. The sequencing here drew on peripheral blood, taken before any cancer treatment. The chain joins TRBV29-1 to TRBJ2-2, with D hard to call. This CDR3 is CSVSFPSGELFF. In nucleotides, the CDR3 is TGCAGCGTTTCCTTCCCGTCCGGGGAGCTGTTTTTT.